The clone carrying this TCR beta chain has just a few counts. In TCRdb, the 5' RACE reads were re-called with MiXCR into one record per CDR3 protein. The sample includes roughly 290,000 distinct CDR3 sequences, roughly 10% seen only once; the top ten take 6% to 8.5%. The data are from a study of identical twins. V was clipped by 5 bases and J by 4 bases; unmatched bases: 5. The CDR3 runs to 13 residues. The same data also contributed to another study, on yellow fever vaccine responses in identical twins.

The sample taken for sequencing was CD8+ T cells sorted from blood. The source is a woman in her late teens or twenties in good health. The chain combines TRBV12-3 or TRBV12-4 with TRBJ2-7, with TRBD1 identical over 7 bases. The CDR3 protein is CASSPWDRYEQYF. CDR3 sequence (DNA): TGTGCCAGCAGTCCCTGGGACAGATACGAGCAGTACTTC.